The entry below gives a single T cell receptor beta chain sequence along with its context. J lost 3 bases, V lost 5 bases, and 6 bases had no gene match. Germline assignment: CDR1 MRHNA and CDR2 SNTAGT. There are 15 residues in the CDR3. These data come from a study of T cell changes during pregnancy in multiple sclerosis. Sequencing used immunoSEQ multiplex PCR; TCRdb keeps in-frame clones, though not all of them. The data contain roughly 70,000 clones, approximately 90% of them seen just once; the ten biggest clones take up 1.4% to 1.5%. Sequencing used peripheral blood, obtained in the third trimester of pregnancy. This TCR was sampled from a female donor with multiple sclerosis, enrolled in a pregnancy study. This rearrangement joins TRBV6-4 to TRBJ2-1; 8 bases fit TRBD1. The CDR3 spells CASSHQGASYNEQFF. The CDR3 DNA reads TGTGCCAGCAGTCATCAGGGGGCTAGCTACAATGAGCAGTTCTTC.